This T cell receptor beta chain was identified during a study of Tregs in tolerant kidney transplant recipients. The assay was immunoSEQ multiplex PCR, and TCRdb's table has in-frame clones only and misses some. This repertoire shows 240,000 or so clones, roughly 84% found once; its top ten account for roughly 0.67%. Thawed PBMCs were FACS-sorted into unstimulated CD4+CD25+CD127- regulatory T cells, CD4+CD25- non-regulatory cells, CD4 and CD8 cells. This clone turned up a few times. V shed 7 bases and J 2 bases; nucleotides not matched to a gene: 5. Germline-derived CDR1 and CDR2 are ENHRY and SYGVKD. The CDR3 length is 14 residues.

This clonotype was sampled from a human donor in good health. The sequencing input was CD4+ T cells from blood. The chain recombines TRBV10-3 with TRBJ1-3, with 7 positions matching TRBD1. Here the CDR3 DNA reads TGTGCCATCACCGAAGACAGGGCTGGAAACACCATATATTTT. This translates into CAITEDRAGNTIYF.